The clone carrying this TCR beta chain occurred many times. This CDR3 comprises 18 residues. V gave up 4 bases and J gave up 3 bases, with 22 bases separating them. The germline V gene has CDR1 MNHNS and CDR2 SASEGT. The source of the sample is a study of shared clonotypes between healthy human individuals. TCRdb keeps only in-frame clones here, not all; method: immunoSEQ multiplex PCR. Found here are around 750,000 clones, around 72% of them singletons; the top ten hold 1.7%. This clonotype was obtained from a woman aged 25 to 39 in good health. The chain has TRBV6-1 and TRBJ1-3; a weak D match, TRBD1 (6 bases). The sample consisted of memory CD4+ T cells sorted from blood. Subset indicated: CD45RA-negative fraction. CDR3 sequence (DNA): TGTGCCAGCAGTGGGCGACAGGTTTCTATTTCGTATGGAAACACCATATATTTT. Amino acids: CASSGRQVSISYGNTIYF.